The clone carrying this TCR beta chain was seen a handful of times. TCRdb redid the calling of the RACE reads with MiXCR, one entry per CDR3 protein. The data show roughly 180,000 distinct CDR3 sequences, about 20% seen once. The ends lost 4 bases at V and 5 bases at J; junction bases unmatched: 13. This CDR3 has 16 residues. The germline V gene has CDR1 MDHEN and CDR2 SYDVKM. This record belongs to a study of human T cells and chemical hapten exposure. The time point is: patch test 1, 2 weeks after DPC sensitization. Treatment defined: therapeutic diphenylcyclopropenone sensitization with weekly scalp DPC.

This clonotype was sampled from a woman in her 50s with alopecia areata. Some clones in this sample may be carry-over from other donors' samples. This chain links TRBV28 with TRBJ2-5, with 7 bases identical to TRBD1. Source: whole blood, taken in connection with sensitization to the hapten diphenylcyclopropenone (DPC). This CDR3 is CASSSLGTVGWETQYF. CDR3 DNA sequence: TGTGCCAGCAGTTCCTTGGGGACAGTAGGGTGGGAGACCCAGTACTTC.